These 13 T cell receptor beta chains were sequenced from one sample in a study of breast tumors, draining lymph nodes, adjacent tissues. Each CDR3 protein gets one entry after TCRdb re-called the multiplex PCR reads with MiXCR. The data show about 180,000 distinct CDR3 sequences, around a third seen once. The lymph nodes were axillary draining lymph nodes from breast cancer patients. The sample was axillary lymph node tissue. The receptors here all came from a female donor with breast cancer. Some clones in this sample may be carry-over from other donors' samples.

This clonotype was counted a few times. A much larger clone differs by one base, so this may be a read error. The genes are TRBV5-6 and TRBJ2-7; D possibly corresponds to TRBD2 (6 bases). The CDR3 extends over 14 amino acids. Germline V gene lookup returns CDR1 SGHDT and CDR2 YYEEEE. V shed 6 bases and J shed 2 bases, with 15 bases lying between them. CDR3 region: CASNSGGTAYEQYF. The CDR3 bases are TGTGCCAGCAACTCGGGCGGGACGGCCTACGAGCAGTACTTC.

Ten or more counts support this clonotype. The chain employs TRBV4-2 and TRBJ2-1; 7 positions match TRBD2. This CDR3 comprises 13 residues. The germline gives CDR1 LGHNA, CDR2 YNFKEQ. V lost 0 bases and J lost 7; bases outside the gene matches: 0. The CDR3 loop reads CASSQEGGNEQFF. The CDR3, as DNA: TGTGCCAGCAGCCAAGAGGGGGGGAATGAGCAGTTCTTC.

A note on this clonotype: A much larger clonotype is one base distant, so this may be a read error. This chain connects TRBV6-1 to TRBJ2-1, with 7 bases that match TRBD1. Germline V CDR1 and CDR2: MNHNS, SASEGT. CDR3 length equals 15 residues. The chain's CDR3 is CACRYDRAGYNEQFF. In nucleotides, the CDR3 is TGTGCCTGCAGATATGACAGGGCTGGGTACAATGAGCAGTTCTTC.

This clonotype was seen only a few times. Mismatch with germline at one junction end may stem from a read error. The CDR3 here is CASSLSAGANYGYPF. Written as DNA, the CDR3 is TGTGCCAGCAGCTTATCTGCAGGGGCCAACTATGGCTACCCCTTC. The genes are TRBV7-6 and TRBJ1-2; D might be TRBD1 (6 bases). Germline CDR1 reads SGHVS; CDR2 reads FNYEAQ. This CDR3 has 15 residues.

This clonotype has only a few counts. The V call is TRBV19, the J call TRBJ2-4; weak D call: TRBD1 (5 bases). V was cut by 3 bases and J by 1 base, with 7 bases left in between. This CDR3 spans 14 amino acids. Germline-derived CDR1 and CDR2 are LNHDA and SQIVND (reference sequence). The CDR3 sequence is CASSMQGAKNIQYF. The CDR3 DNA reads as TGTGCCAGTAGTATGCAGGGCGCCAAAAACATTCAGTACTTC.

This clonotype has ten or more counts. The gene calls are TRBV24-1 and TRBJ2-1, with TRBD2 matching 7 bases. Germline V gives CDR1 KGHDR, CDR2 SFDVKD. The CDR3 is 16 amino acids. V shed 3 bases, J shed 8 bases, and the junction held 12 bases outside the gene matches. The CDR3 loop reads CATSDPAGTASDEQFF. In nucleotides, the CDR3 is TGTGCCACCAGTGATCCAGCGGGGACCGCTTCGGATGAGCAGTTCTTC.

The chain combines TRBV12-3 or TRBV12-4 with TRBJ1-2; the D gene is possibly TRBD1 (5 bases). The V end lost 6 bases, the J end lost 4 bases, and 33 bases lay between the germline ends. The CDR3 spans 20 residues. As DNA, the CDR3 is TGTGCCAGCAGCCCAGATGGTAGGGGAACTAGCGGGGGGAGAGGCTATGGCTACACCTTC. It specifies CASSPDGRGTSGGRGYGYTF.

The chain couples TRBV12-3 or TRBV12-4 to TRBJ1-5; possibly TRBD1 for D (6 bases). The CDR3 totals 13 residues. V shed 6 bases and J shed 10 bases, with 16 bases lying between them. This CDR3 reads CASSRRKDRPQHF. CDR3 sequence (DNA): TGTGCCAGCAGCCGGAGGAAGGACAGACCCCAGCATTTT.

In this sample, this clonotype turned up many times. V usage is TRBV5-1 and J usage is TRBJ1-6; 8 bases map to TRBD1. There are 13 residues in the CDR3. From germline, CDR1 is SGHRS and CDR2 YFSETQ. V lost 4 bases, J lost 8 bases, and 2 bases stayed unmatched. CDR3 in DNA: TGCGCCAGCAGCCAGGACAGGGATTCACCCCTCCACTTT. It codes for CASSQDRDSPLHF. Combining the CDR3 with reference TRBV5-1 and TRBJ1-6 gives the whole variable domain KAGVTQTPRYLIKTRGQQVTLSCSPISGHRSVSWYQQTPGQGLQFLFEYFSETQRNKGNFPGRFSGRQFSNSRSEMNVSTLELGDSALYLCASSQDRDSPLHFGNGTRLTVT.

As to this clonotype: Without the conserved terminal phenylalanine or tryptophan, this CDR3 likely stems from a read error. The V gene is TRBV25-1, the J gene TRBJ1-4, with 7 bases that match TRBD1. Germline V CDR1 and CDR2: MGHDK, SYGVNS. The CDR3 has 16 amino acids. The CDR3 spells CARTGQPQATNEKLFS. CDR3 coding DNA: TGTGCCAGGACGGGACAGCCTCAAGCAACTAATGAGAAACTGTTTTCT.

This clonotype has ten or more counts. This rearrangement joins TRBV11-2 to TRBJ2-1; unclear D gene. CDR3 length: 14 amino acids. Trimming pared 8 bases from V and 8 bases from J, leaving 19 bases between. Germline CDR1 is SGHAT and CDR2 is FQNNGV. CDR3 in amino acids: CASSGRASGHEQFF. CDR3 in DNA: TGTGCCAGCTCAGGTAGGGCCTCGGGTCATGAGCAGTTCTTC.

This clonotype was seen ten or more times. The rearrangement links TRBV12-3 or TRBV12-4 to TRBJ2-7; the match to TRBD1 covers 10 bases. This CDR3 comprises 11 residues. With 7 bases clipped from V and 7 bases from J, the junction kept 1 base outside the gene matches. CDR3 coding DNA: TGTGCCAGCAAGGACAGGGGGGAGCAGTACTTC. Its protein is CASKDRGEQYF.

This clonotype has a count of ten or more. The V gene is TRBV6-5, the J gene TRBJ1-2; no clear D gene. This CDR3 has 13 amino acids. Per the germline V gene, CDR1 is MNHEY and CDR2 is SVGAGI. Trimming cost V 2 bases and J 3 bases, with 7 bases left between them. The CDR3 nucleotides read TGTGCCAGCAGTTACCGGGTGGACTATGGCTACACCTTC. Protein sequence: CASSYRVDYGYTF.